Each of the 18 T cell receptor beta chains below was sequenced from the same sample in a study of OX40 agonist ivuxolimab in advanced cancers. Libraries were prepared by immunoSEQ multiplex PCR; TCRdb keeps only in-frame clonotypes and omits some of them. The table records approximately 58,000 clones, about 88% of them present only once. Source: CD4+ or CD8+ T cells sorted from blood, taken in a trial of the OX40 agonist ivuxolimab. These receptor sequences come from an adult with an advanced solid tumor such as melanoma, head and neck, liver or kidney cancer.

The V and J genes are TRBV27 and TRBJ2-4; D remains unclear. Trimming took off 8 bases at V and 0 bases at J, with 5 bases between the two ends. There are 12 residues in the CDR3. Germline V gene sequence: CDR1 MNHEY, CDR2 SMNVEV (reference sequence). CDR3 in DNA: TGTGCCAGCGGCTTAGCCAAAAACATTCAGTACTTC. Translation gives CASGLAKNIQYF.

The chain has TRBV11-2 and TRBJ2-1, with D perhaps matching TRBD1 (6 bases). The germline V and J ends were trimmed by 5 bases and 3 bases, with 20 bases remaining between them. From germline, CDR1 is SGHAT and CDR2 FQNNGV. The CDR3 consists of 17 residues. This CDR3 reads CASSPDMIPGHYNEQFF. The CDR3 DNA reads TGTGCCAGCAGCCCAGACATGATTCCGGGACACTACAATGAGCAGTTCTTC.

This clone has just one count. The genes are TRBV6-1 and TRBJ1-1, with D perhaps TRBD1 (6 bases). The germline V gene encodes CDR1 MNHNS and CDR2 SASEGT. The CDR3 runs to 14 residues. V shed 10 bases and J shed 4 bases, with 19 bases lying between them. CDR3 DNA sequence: TGTGCCACCACGAGAGGGGGGCAGGGCACTGAAGCTTTCTTT. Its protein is CATTRGGQGTEAFF.

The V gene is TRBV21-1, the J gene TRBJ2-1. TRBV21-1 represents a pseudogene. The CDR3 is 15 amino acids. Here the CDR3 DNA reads TGTGCCAGCAGCCATCCTCTGAGGGGCAGGAATGAGCAGTTCTTC. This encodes CASSHPLRGRNEQFF.

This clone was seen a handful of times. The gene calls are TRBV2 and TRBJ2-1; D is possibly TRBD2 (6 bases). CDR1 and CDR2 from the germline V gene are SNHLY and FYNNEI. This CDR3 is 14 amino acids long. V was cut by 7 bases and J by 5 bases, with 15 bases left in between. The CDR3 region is CASNARTKNNEQFF. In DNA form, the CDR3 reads TGTGCCAGCAACGCGCGGACTAAAAACAATGAGCAGTTCTTC.

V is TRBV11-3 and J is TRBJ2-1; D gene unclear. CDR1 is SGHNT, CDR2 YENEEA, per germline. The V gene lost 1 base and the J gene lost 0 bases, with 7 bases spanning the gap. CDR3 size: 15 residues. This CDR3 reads CASSLGQVSYNEQFF. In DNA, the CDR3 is TGTGCCAGCAGCTTAGGGCAGGTCTCCTACAATGAGCAGTTCTTC.

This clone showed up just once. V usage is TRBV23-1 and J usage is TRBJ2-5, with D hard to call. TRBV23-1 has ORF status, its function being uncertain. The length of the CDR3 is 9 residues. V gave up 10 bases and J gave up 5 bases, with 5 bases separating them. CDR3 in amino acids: CATDETQYF. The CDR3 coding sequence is TGCGCCACCGATGAGACCCAGTACTTC.

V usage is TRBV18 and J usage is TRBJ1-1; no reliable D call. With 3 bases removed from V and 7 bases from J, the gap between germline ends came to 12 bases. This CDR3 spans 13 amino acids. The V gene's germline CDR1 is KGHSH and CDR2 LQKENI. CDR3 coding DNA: TGTGCCAGCTCACCCCAGGACGGTCTTGAAGCTTTCTTT. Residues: CASSPQDGLEAFF.

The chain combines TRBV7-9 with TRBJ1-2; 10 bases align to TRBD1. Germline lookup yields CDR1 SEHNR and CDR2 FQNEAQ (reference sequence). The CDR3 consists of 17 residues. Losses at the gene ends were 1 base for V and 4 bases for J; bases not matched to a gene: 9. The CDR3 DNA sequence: TGTGCCAGCAGCTTAGATGCCGGACAGGGGGGAACCTATGGCTACACCTTC. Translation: CASSLDAGQGGTYGYTF.

The CDR3: CASSDWSAGRFAFF. The CDR3 coding sequence is TGTGCCAGCAGTGATTGGTCGGCAGGCCGGTTTGCTTTCTTT. The rearrangement links TRBV6-1 to TRBJ1-1; the D is unclear. CDR3 length equals 14 residues. Germline V gene lookup returns CDR1 MNHNS and CDR2 SASEGT. Trimming pared 3 bases from V and 11 bases from J, leaving 19 bases between.

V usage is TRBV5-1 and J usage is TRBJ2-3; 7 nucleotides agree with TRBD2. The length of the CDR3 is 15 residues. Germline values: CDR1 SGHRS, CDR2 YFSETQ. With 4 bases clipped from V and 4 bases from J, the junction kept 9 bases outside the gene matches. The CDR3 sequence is CASSPGTKTPDTQYF. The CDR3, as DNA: TGCGCCAGCAGCCCCGGGACTAAAACCCCAGATACGCAGTATTTT.

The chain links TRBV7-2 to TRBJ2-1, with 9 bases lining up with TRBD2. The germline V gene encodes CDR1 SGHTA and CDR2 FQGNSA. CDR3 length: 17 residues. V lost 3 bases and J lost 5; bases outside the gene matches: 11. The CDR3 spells CASSFEFSSGRHNEQFF. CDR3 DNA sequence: TGTGCCAGCAGCTTCGAATTTTCGAGCGGGAGGCACAATGAGCAGTTCTTC. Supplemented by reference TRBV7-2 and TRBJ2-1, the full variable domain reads GAGVSQSPSNKVTEKGKDVELRCDPISGHTALYWYRQSLGQGLEFLIYFQGNSAPDKSGLPSDRFSAERTGGSVSTLTIQRTQQEDSAVYLCASSFEFSSGRHNEQFFGPGTRLTVL.

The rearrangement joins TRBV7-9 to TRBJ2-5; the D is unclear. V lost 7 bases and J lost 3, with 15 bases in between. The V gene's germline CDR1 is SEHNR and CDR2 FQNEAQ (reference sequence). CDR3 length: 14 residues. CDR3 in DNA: TGTGCCAGCAACGACCCCCCGCGGAAAGAGACCCAGTACTTC. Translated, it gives CASNDPPRKETQYF.

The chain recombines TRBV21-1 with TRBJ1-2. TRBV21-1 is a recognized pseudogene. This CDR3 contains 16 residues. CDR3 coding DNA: TGTGCCAGCAGCAAAGGACCCCCTTCATGGTTATATGGCTACACCTTC. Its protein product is CASSKGPPSWLYGYTF.

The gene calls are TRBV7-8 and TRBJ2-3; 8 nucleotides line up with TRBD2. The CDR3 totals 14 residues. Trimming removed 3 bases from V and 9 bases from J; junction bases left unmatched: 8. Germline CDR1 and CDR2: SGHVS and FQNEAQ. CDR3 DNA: TGTGCCAGCAGCTTCAGCGGGAGTCGTGGGACGCAGTATTTT. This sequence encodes CASSFSGSRGTQYF.

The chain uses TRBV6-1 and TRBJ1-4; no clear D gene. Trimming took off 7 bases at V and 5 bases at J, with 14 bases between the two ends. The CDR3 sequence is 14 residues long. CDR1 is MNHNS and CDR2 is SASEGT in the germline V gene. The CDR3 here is CASIKGHPNEKLFF. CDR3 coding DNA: TGTGCCAGCATCAAAGGGCATCCAAATGAAAAACTGTTTTTT.

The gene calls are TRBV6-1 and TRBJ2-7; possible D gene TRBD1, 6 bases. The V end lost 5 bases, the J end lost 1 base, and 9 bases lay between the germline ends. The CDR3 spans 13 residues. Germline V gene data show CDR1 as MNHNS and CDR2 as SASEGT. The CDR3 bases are TGTGCCAGCAGTTGGACAGATTCCTACGAGCAGTACTTC. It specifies CASSWTDSYEQYF.

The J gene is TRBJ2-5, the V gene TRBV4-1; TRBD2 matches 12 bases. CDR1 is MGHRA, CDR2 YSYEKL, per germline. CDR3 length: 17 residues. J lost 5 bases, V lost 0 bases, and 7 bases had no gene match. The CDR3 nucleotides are TGCGCCAGCAGCCAAGACCTGGGACTAGCGGGCGAGGAGACCCAGTACTTC. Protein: CASSQDLGLAGEETQYF.